This TCR beta chain originates from a study of T cell responses to AZD1222 COVID-19 vaccine. Profiling relied on immunoSEQ multiplex PCR, and the TCRdb table lists in-frame clones only, not all of them. The data contain tens of thousands of clones, about nine tenths of them singletons. Looked up from germline, CDR1 is LNHDA and CDR2 is SQIVND (reference sequence). Trimming left V 3 bases short and J 3 bases short, with 14 bases between. The CDR3 consists of 15 residues. The receptor comes from an adult who received the AZD1222 COVID-19 vaccine. The rearrangement uses TRBV19 and TRBJ1-1; D not resolved. Sequenced material: peripheral blood, taken 28 days after the second AZD1222 dose. The CDR3, as DNA: TGTGCCAGTAGTATTCGGGGTCCTACGTACACTGAAGCTTTCTTT. Protein product: CASSIRGPTYTEAFF.